What follows is one TCR beta chain and its context. V lost 4 bases, J lost 6 bases, and 10 bases lay in between. The CDR3 spans 14 residues. Germline V lookup: CDR1 MNHEY, CDR2 SMNVEV (reference sequence). This sample is drawn from a study of blood T cell repertoires in COVID-19. Overall study context: Whether acute or convalescent, the COVID-19 samples came from the United States, Italy and Spain. The cDNA or gDNA used as material had been derived from T cells, B-cell-depleted T cells, or PBMCs.

Authors' data handling: How many nucleated cells were present was estimated from reference gene primer amplification. The method was immunoSEQ multiplex PCR; TCRdb's version includes in-frame clones alone and lacks a portion of them. The V and J calls and clone size come from that table; D and trimming were worked out from the DNA. In the table there are about 65,000 clones, 93% of which are singletons. Specimen: peripheral blood. The source of this sequence is a man in his sixties or seventies with active COVID-19. J is TRBJ1-6 and V is TRBV27; tentative D call: TRBD1 (5 bases). The CDR3 region is CASSSTALNSPLHF. In DNA, the CDR3 is TGTGCCAGCAGTTCGACAGCGCTTAATTCACCCCTCCACTTT.